The 5 T cell receptor beta chains in this list originate from one sample, sequenced in a study of cytomegalovirus exposure and HLA in healthy donors (dated by TCRdb to about 2017). Library construction relied on the immunoSEQ multiplex PCR assay. This is the immuneACCESS table as TCRdb keeps it, with only in-frame sequences that have V and J called. A part of the clones is gone; compared with another copy, unresolved V genes explain less than half, and the rest is unexplained. This sample gives some 130,000 clones in total; approximately 82% of them show up just once. The top ten constitute 25% to 30% of the sample. The sequencing sample was made of PBMCs. The source of these receptors is a man under 40 in good health and CMV-seropositive.

The chain recombines TRBV9 with TRBJ1-2; D gene uncertain. The CDR3 runs to 14 residues. V was shortened by 0 bases and J by 0 bases, with 6 bases between the two germline ends. Looked up from germline, CDR1 is SGDLS and CDR2 is YYNGEE. The DNA of the CDR3 is TGTGCCAGCAGCGTAGATACAGCTAACTATGGCTACACCTTC. It specifies CASSVDTANYGYTF.

The rearrangement links TRBV5-1 to TRBJ2-3; 7 positions match TRBD1. V was pared by 2 bases and J by 12 bases, with 12 bases of the junction left unmatched. Per the germline V gene, CDR1 is SGHRS and CDR2 is YFSETQ. This CDR3 has 14 residues. The CDR3 DNA sequence: TGCGCCAGCAGCTTAGGGACAGCCGCCTTATCCCAGTATTTT. This sequence encodes CASSLGTAALSQYF.

This chain links TRBV1 with TRBJ2-1; no check of the table's D call, TRBD1, against the DNA was made. TRBV1 is reported as a pseudogene. The CDR3 consists of 11 residues. CDR3 protein: CTSSQERGPFF. The DNA for the CDR3 is TGCACCAGCAGCCAAGAGAGGGGGCCGTTCTTC.

The chain couples TRBV10-1 to TRBJ2-3; perhaps TRBD2 as D (5 bases). Trimming stripped 4 bases from V and 1 base from J, with 15 bases between. The CDR3 spans 16 residues. In germline, CDR1 is WNHNN, CDR2 SYGVQD (reference sequence). The CDR3 loop is CASSGHVGVGTDTQYF. The CDR3 nucleotides read TGCGCCAGCAGTGGACATGTCGGGGTTGGCACAGATACGCAGTATTTT.

This sequence joins TRBV18 and TRBJ2-1; 9 bases are shared with TRBD1. CDR3 size: 17 residues. Germline CDR1 and CDR2: KGHSH and LQKENI. Unmatched junction bases numbered 4, after V lost 0 bases and J lost 1 base. In nucleotides, the CDR3 is TGTGCCAGCTCACCACCCAACAGGGGGCTTTCCTACAATGAGCAGTTCTTC. Protein: CASSPPNRGLSYNEQFF.